Listed here are 10 T cell receptor beta chains from one sample, sequenced in a study of cytomegalovirus exposure and HLA in healthy donors listed by TCRdb under 2017. The method behind the library was the immunoSEQ multiplex PCR assay. The multiplex PCR relied on a mix of 60 forward primers for TCR Vbeta segments and 13 reverse primers for TCR Jbeta segments. TCRdb took over this immuneACCESS table, retaining in-frame rearrangements with V and J assigned. Such tables are incomplete; in checked studies, under half of the missing clones stem from an unresolved V gene, and the remainder is unexplained. Across this sample there are approximately 82,000 clones, with around 70% seen only once. The ten largest clones take up 6.2% of the sample. Sequencing was done on a sample of PBMCs. The origin of the receptors is a woman between 45 and 65 years old in good health and CMV-seropositive.

The chain couples TRBV19 to TRBJ1-1; possible D gene TRBD1, 6 bases. Germline CDR1 LNHDA, CDR2 SQIVND (reference sequence). The CDR3 sequence is 14 residues long. Trimming pared 5 bases from V and 6 bases from J, leaving 16 bases between. This CDR3 reads CASSPRTAWAEAFF. CDR3 nucleotides: TGTGCCAGTAGTCCTAGGACAGCCTGGGCTGAAGCTTTCTTT.

This clone was seen a handful of times. The chain couples TRBV30 to TRBJ2-7; weak D call: TRBD1 (5 bases). V shed 5 bases and J shed 6 bases, with 23 bases lying between them. The CDR3 runs 15 residues. Looked up from germline, CDR1 is GTSNPN and CDR2 is SVGIG (reference sequence). CDR3 sequence (DNA): TGTGCCTGGGAGAAGGGGTGGGGAATACTTGGCGAGCAGTACTTC. Protein sequence: CAWEKGWGILGEQYF.

This clone showed up just a few times. V and J are TRBV30 and TRBJ2-1; 7 nucleotides line up with TRBD2. This CDR3 has 15 residues. With 0 bases clipped from V and 4 bases from J, the junction kept 6 bases outside the gene matches. The germline V gene encodes CDR1 GTSNPN and CDR2 SVGIG (reference sequence). Here the CDR3 DNA reads TGTGCCTGGAGTGTACGGGGGGACTTATACAATGAGCAGTTCTTC. This translates into CAWSVRGDLYNEQFF.

This chain uses TRBV30 with TRBJ2-7, with TRBD1 matching 7 bases. The trim removed 1 base at V and 4 bases at J, leaving 19 bases unmatched. This CDR3 has 18 amino acids. Germline values: CDR1 GTSNPN, CDR2 SVGIG (reference sequence). The CDR3 coding sequence is TGTGCCTGGAGTGGCCTATTCCAAGGGACCAGGGGGTGGTACGAGCAGTACTTC. Its protein product is CAWSGLFQGTRGWYEQYF.

The chain combines TRBV9 with TRBJ2-5; 9 positions match TRBD1. The CDR3 sequence is 18 residues long. V lost 4 bases to trimming and J lost 3 bases; unmatched junction nucleotides: 16. From germline, CDR1 is SGDLS and CDR2 YYNGEE. In DNA form, the CDR3 reads TGTGCCAGCAGCTACCCTTCCCGGGACAGGGATCGGGAAGAGACCCAGTACTTC. Protein sequence: CASSYPSRDRDREETQYF.

This sequence joins TRBV27 and TRBJ2-1; 9 nucleotides align to TRBD1. The J segment lost 8 bases and the V segment lost 2 bases, leaving 4 bases of the junction unmatched. Per the germline V gene, CDR1 is MNHEY and CDR2 is SMNVEV (reference sequence). This CDR3 is built from 14 residues. In DNA, the CDR3 is TGTGCCAGCAGTTTAGAAACAGGGGGCTATGAGCAGTTCTTC. Its translation is CASSLETGGYEQFF.

The chain recombines TRBV30 with TRBJ2-1; unclear D gene. The CDR3 is made up of 12 amino acids. Between the trimmed V and J ends, which lost 3 bases and 5 bases, there was a span of 8 bases. The germline V gene has CDR1 GTSNPN and CDR2 SVGIG (reference sequence). CDR3 residues: CAWSPRNNEQFF. The CDR3 coding sequence is TGTGCCTGGAGCCCGCGGAACAATGAGCAGTTCTTC.

The chain couples TRBV18 to TRBJ1-4; D gene ambiguous. Germline CDR1 and CDR2: KGHSH and LQKENI. Between the trimmed V and J ends, which lost 3 bases and 8 bases, there was a span of 10 bases. The CDR3 has 13 amino acids. Here the CDR3 DNA reads TGTGCCAGCTCACCCGGGAGGCGAGAAAAACTGTTTTTT. It specifies CASSPGRREKLFF.

CDR3 nucleotide sequence: TGTGCCTGGAGGCCCTCGTCCGGACAGTACCGAACGACGGAGACCCAGTACTTC. This translates into CAWRPSSGQYRTTETQYF. The genes are TRBV30 and TRBJ2-5; possible D gene TRBD1, 6 bases. Between the trimmed V and J ends, which lost 3 bases and 5 bases, there was a span of 28 bases. Germline CDR1 GTSNPN, CDR2 SVGIG (reference sequence). The CDR3 runs 18 residues.

The count of this clone is one. This chain joins TRBV28 and TRBJ2-3; 12 bases fit TRBD2. CDR1 MDHEN and CDR2 SYDVKM come from the germline V gene. The length of the CDR3 is 16 residues. V was pared by 5 bases and J by 2 bases, with 5 bases of the junction left unmatched. CDR3 in amino acids: CASSRRTSGITDTQYF. CDR3 sequence (DNA): TGTGCCAGCAGTCGCCGGACTAGCGGGATCACAGATACGCAGTATTTT.